The 25 T cell receptor beta chains listed next were all sequenced from one sample in a study of T-cell memory formation after mild COVID-19. TCRdb passed the 5' RACE reads through MiXCR, listing each CDR3 protein once. Among 350,000 to 500,000 distinct CDR3 sequences listed, around 17% were seen once. The source material was PBMCs or a T cell subset sorted from them (not recorded which). The receptors shown here come from a man aged 18 to 29 who had mild COVID-19 (a few samples of this study predate the infection). Cell type and time point are not known.

The table lists this clonotype with a few counts. This rearrangement joins TRBV5-5 to TRBJ1-1; weak D call: TRBD1 (5 bases). The V end was cut by 4 bases, the J end by 3 bases, with 13 bases between. The CDR3 has 14 residues. From germline, CDR1 is SGHKS and CDR2 YYEKEE (reference sequence). CDR3 loop: CASSPPAGDTEAFF. As DNA, the CDR3 is TGTGCCAGCAGCCCCCCGGCGGGGGACACTGAAGCTTTCTTT.

V and J are TRBV28 and TRBJ1-2; 7 nucleotides align to TRBD1. CDR1 and CDR2 (germline): MDHEN, SYDVKM. V lost 3 bases to trimming and J lost 7 bases; unmatched junction nucleotides: 5. The CDR3 contains 13 residues. The CDR3, as DNA: TGTGCCAGCAGTTTCCGCAGGGGGGGTGGCTACACCTTC. Amino acids: CASSFRRGGGYTF.

A word on this clonotype: An end of the junction does not agree with germline; a read error may underlie this. The chain's CDR3 is CASSPPGTPVYEEYF. CDR3 coding DNA: TGTGCCAGCTCACCACCAGGGACACCGGTCTACGAGGAGTACTTC. The J gene is TRBJ2-7, the V gene TRBV18; possible D gene TRBD1, 6 bases. The germline gives CDR1 KGHSH, CDR2 LQKENI. CDR3 length: 15 amino acids. Drawing the rest from reference TRBV18 and TRBJ2-7, the complete variable domain is NAGVMQNPRHLVRRRGQEARLRCSPMKGHSHVYWYRQLPEEGLKFMVYLQKENIIDESGMPKERFSAEFPKEGPSILRIQQVVRGDSAAYFCASSPPGTPVYEEYFGPGTRLTVT.

This clonotype appeared a few times. V and J are TRBV3-1 and TRBJ2-4, with D possibly being TRBD2 (5 bases). Trimming cost V 0 bases and J 6 bases, with 15 bases left between them. The germline gives CDR1 LGHDT, CDR2 YNNKEL (reference sequence). CDR3 length: 16 residues. The CDR3 bases are TGTGCCAGCAGCCAAGAGAGCGGCGCTAGTTTAAACATTCAGTACTTC. This translates into CASSQESGASLNIQYF. Looking up the rest from reference TRBV3-1 and TRBJ2-4 gives the full variable domain: DTAVSQTPKYLVTQMGNDKSIKCEQNLGHDTMYWYKQDSKKFLKIMFSYNNKELIINETVPNRFSPKSPDKAHLNLHINSLELGDSAVYFCASSQESGASLNIQYFGAGTRLSVL.

The chain couples TRBV27 to TRBJ2-1, with D tentatively TRBD1 (5 bases). The ends were cut back, 0 bases at V and 5 bases at J, with 8 bases in the middle. The CDR3 is 14 amino acids. CDR1 MNHEY and CDR2 SMNVEV come from the germline V gene (reference sequence). The CDR3 DNA reads as TGTGCCAGCAGTTTATCGTTCAGGGACAATGAGCAGTTCTTC. It codes for CASSLSFRDNEQFF.

This clonotype was seen only a few times. V and J are TRBV15 and TRBJ1-5; TRBD1 might be the D (6 bases). Germline V gene data show CDR1 as LNHNV and CDR2 as YYDKDF (reference sequence). The length of the CDR3 is 16 residues. The V gene lost 1 base and the J gene lost 5 bases, with 15 bases spanning the gap. The CDR3 sequence is CATSRGTGQGHQPQHF. CDR3 in DNA: TGTGCCACCAGCAGAGGAACGGGGCAGGGGCATCAGCCCCAGCATTTT.

At least ten counts were recorded for this clonotype. The J gene is TRBJ1-2, the V gene TRBV3-1; D is perhaps TRBD1 (5 bases). This CDR3 is built from 15 residues. Germline V gene data show CDR1 as LGHDT and CDR2 as YNNKEL (reference sequence). V lost 4 bases and J lost 4, with 16 bases in between. The CDR3, as DNA: TGTGCCAGCAGCCTTGGGGACGGCTACTTCTATGGCTACACCTTC. Translation: CASSLGDGYFYGYTF.

This sequence joins TRBV12-3 or TRBV12-4 and TRBJ2-5; 7 nucleotides align to TRBD2. The CDR3 is made up of 18 amino acids. V lost 6 bases to trimming and J lost 5 bases; unmatched junction nucleotides: 21. The CDR3 protein is CASRPHLGAGRGDETQYF. For the CDR3, the DNA is TGTGCCAGCAGACCTCACCTTGGGGCTGGACGGGGGGATGAGACCCAGTACTTC.

This clonotype was seen repeatedly, ten times or more. The J gene is TRBJ2-1, the V gene TRBV6-6; D might be TRBD1 (5 bases). The CDR3 covers 17 residues. Germline CDR1 and CDR2: MNHNY and SVGAGI (reference sequence). Trimming removed 2 bases from V and 3 bases from J, with 17 bases in between. This CDR3 reads CASSYPRSGKSYNEQFF. The CDR3 DNA follows: TGTGCCAGCAGTTACCCAAGGTCAGGGAAGAGCTACAATGAGCAGTTCTTC.

There are a few counts of this clonotype. The V call is TRBV10-3, the J call TRBJ1-1, with D hard to call. With 3 bases removed from V and 0 bases from J, the gap between germline ends came to 5 bases. The CDR3 consists of 13 residues. Germline values: CDR1 ENHRY, CDR2 SYGVKD. CDR3 residues: CAISDGLNTEAFF. CDR3 coding DNA: TGTGCCATCAGTGACGGCCTGAACACTGAAGCTTTCTTT.

This clonotype has more than one count but fewer than ten. DNA for the CDR3: TGCGCCAGCAGCCCCGGTTTTGATAGCACAGATACGCAGTATTTT. Protein sequence: CASSPGFDSTDTQYF. The chain carries TRBV4-1 and TRBJ2-3; D remains unclear. Germline-derived CDR1 and CDR2 are MGHRA and YSYEKL. V was pared by 4 bases and J by 0 bases, with 11 bases between. The CDR3 length is 15 residues.

The chain links TRBV20-1 to TRBJ2-1; D ambiguous. This CDR3 spans 15 amino acids. Germline V gives CDR1 DFQATT, CDR2 SNEGSKA (reference sequence). With 4 bases removed from V and 0 bases from J, the gap between germline ends came to 13 bases. The CDR3 DNA is TGCAGTGCTAATCGTTTACTTAGCTCCTACAATGAGCAGTTCTTC. Its translation: CSANRLLSSYNEQFF.

This chain uses TRBV10-2 with TRBJ2-7, with TRBD2 matching over 12 bases. CDR3 length: 13 residues. Trimming at V came to 7 bases and at J to 4 bases, leaving 2 bases not matched to a gene. Germline CDR1 and CDR2: WSHSY and SAAADI. CDR3 in DNA: TGCGCCAGCATGACTAGCGGGGGATACGAGCAGTACTTC. Its translation is CASMTSGGYEQYF.

V is TRBV29-1 and J is TRBJ1-1, with D possibly matching TRBD1 (6 bases). The CDR3 covers 13 residues. The V end was cut by 4 bases, the J end by 3 bases, with 12 bases between. Germline V gene data show CDR1 as SQVTM and CDR2 as ANQGSEA. In nucleotides, the CDR3 is TGCAGCGTTGGGCAGGGGAGGGACACTGAAGCTTTCTTT. This codes for CSVGQGRDTEAFF. Full variable domain (remainder filled in from reference TRBV29-1 and TRBJ1-1): SAVISQKPSRDICQRGTSLTIQCQVDSQVTMMFWYRQQPGQSLTLIATANQGSEATYESGFVIDKFPISRPNLTFSTLTVSNMSPEDSSIYLCSVGQGRDTEAFFGQGTRLTVV.

The V and J genes are TRBV29-1 and TRBJ1-2; D may be TRBD1 (6 bases). Per germline, CDR1 SQVTM and CDR2 ANQGSEA. This CDR3 contains 13 residues. Trimming pared 3 bases from V and 3 bases from J, leaving 11 bases between. CDR3 amino acids: CSVESGVDYGYTF. In nucleotides, the CDR3 is TGCAGCGTTGAGTCAGGGGTGGACTATGGCTACACCTTC.

The gene calls are TRBV12-3 or TRBV12-4 and TRBJ1-2; no clear D. Deletions cut 1 base from V and 8 bases from J, with 14 bases between. This CDR3 has 14 amino acids. CDR3 sequence reads: CASSLDDRVVGYTF. CDR3 bases: TGTGCCAGCAGTTTAGATGATCGGGTTGTGGGCTACACCTTC.

The rearrangement links TRBV20-1 to TRBJ1-2; 10 bases are shared with TRBD1. Germline lookup yields CDR1 DFQATT and CDR2 SNEGSKA (reference sequence). This CDR3 comprises 14 residues. J gave up 3 bases and V 1 base, and 2 bases lay outside the gene matches. CDR3 DNA: TGCAGTGCTAGAGCGACAGGGGGCCACTATGGCTACACCTTC. It translates to CSARATGGHYGYTF.

This clonotype was detected a few times. V is TRBV5-1 and J is TRBJ2-2, with 9 nucleotides matching TRBD1. From germline, CDR1 is SGHRS and CDR2 YFSETQ. Trimming at V came to 4 bases and at J to 3 bases, leaving 4 bases not matched to a gene. The CDR3 covers 15 residues. CDR3 coding DNA: TGCGCCAGCAGCCGACAGGGGGTCGACACCGGGGAGCTGTTTTTT. Translated, it gives CASSRQGVDTGELFF.

This rearrangement joins TRBV18 to TRBJ2-3; 10 bases are shared with TRBD1. This CDR3 comprises 15 residues. Germline lookup yields CDR1 KGHSH and CDR2 LQKENI. V was clipped by 8 bases and J by 2 bases; unmatched bases: 7. CDR3 sequence (DNA): TGTGCCAGCCAACCGGGACAGGGGCTCACAGATACGCAGTATTTT. Protein: CASQPGQGLTDTQYF.

The chain is built from TRBV5-1 and TRBJ2-3, with a possible D match to TRBD2 (5 bases). V was clipped by 3 bases and J by 2 bases, with 19 bases between them. CDR3 length equals 17 residues. Germline V gene lookup returns CDR1 SGHRS and CDR2 YFSETQ. This chain's CDR3 is CASSSRAGMQNTDTQYF. The CDR3 nucleotides read TGCGCCAGCAGCTCGAGGGCCGGGATGCAAAACACAGATACGCAGTATTTT.

This clonotype occurred a few times. This rearrangement joins TRBV11-2 to TRBJ1-1; 8 positions agree with TRBD1. The CDR3 is made up of 16 amino acids. CDR1 is SGHAT and CDR2 is FQNNGV in the germline V gene. The J segment lost 6 bases and the V segment lost 2 bases, leaving 11 bases of the junction unmatched. The CDR3 reads CASSLLRTGKNAEAFF. CDR3 in DNA: TGTGCCAGCAGCTTATTGAGGACAGGGAAAAATGCTGAAGCTTTCTTT. The full variable domain, rest sourced from reference TRBV11-2 and TRBJ1-1, is EAGVAQSPRYKIIEKRQSVAFWCNPISGHATLYWYQQILGQGPKLLIQFQNNGVVDDSQLPKDRFSAERLKGVDSTLKIQPAKLEDSAVYLCASSLLRTGKNAEAFFGQGTRLTVV.

The V gene is TRBV12-2, the J gene TRBJ2-7. TRBV12-2 is reported as a pseudogene. The CDR3 has 18 amino acids. The CDR3 sequence is CASRFQFHQEFIGRGQYF. DNA for the CDR3: TGTGCAAGTCGCTTTCAATTTCATCAGGAATTTATCGGTCGGGGTCAGTACTTC.

This clonotype appeared a few times. This sequence joins TRBV5-1 and TRBJ2-7; D possibly corresponds to TRBD2 (7 bases). The CDR3 has 17 amino acids. The germline V and J ends were trimmed by 0 bases and 3 bases, with 19 bases remaining between them. Germline-derived CDR1 and CDR2 are SGHRS and YFSETQ. CDR3 amino acids: CASSLASAGASFYEQYV. In DNA, the CDR3 is TGCGCCAGCAGCTTGGCTTCTGCGGGGGCGTCCTTCTACGAGCAGTACGTC.

This clonotype was observed a few times. The rearrangement joins TRBV5-5 to TRBJ1-1; D perhaps matches TRBD1 (5 bases). Germline loops: CDR1 SGHKS, CDR2 YYEKEE (reference sequence). V gave up 1 base and J gave up 1 base, with 14 bases separating them. The CDR3 consists of 16 residues. CDR3 amino acids: CASSLFTGVRNTEAFF. The CDR3 DNA reads as TGTGCCAGCAGCTTGTTTACAGGCGTGCGGAACACTGAAGCTTTCTTT.

This clonotype was detected only a few times. This chain links TRBV4-1 with TRBJ2-5, with TRBD1 as a possible D gene (5 bases). CDR3 length: 15 residues. Germline V gene lookup returns CDR1 MGHRA and CDR2 YSYEKL. V lost 1 base and J lost 3, with 12 bases in between. The CDR3 DNA reads TGCGCCAGCAGCCAAGGAGAAAGGGGTAAAGAGACCCAGTACTTC. Its protein product is CASSQGERGKETQYF.